These 14 T cell receptor beta chains share one sample of origin, sequenced in a study of CD8 T cells in ankylosing spondylitis. TCRdb called the 5' RACE reads again in MiXCR, with one record for every CDR3 protein. The table includes approximately 220,000 distinct CDR3 sequences, more than 9% detected once. Sequencing input: blood, either unsorted or a sorted T cell fraction (not recorded which). These receptors all come from a male donor with ankylosing spondylitis or in good health (not recorded which).

This clonotype has ten or more counts. The chain employs TRBV10-3 and TRBJ1-1; D is uncertain. The germline V gene has CDR1 ENHRY and CDR2 SYGVKD. The CDR3 spans 14 residues. Trimming removed 6 bases from V and 3 bases from J, with 14 bases in between. The CDR3 is CAIRETNSDTEAFF. Here the CDR3 DNA reads TGTGCCATCAGAGAGACAAATTCCGACACTGAAGCTTTCTTT.

This clonotype has more than one count but fewer than ten. The chain has TRBV5-1 and TRBJ2-7, with 12 bases lining up with TRBD1. The germline V gene has CDR1 SGHRS and CDR2 YFSETQ. This CDR3 has 15 residues. V gave up 4 bases and J gave up 3 bases; unmatched junction bases: 5. In DNA form, the CDR3 reads TGCGCCAGCAGCAACCGGGACAGGGGGCTCTACGAGCAGTACTTC. As protein: CASSNRDRGLYEQYF. Drawing the rest from reference TRBV5-1 and TRBJ2-7, the complete variable domain is KAGVTQTPRYLIKTRGQQVTLSCSPISGHRSVSWYQQTPGQGLQFLFEYFSETQRNKGNFPGRFSGRQFSNSRSEMNVSTLELGDSALYLCASSNRDRGLYEQYFGPGTRLTVT.

This clonotype was found many times. The rearrangement uses TRBV12-3 or TRBV12-4 and TRBJ1-2, with 8 positions matching TRBD1. The CDR3 spans 14 residues. The ends lost 5 bases at V and 8 bases at J; junction bases unmatched: 10. This CDR3 is CASSPLTGDVGYTF. The CDR3 DNA is TGTGCCAGCAGTCCACTGACAGGGGACGTGGGCTACACCTTC.

This clonotype was seen at least ten times. J is TRBJ1-2 and V is TRBV29-1; maybe TRBD1 (5 bases). Per germline, CDR1 SQVTM and CDR2 ANQGSEA. The CDR3 spans 13 residues. V was cut by 6 bases and J by 7 bases, with 18 bases left in between. Here the CDR3 DNA reads TGCAGCGTGGGGGAGGTCGCTCGGGGTGGCTACACCTTC. Encoded protein: CSVGEVARGGYTF.

This clonotype has a count of ten or more. CDR3 DNA: TGCGCCAGCAGACCCACCGCACGGGAAGCCTCCTACAATGAGCAGTTCTTC. Protein sequence: CASRPTAREASYNEQFF. This sequence joins TRBV5-1 and TRBJ2-1, with D tentatively TRBD2 (5 bases). Per the germline V gene, CDR1 is SGHRS and CDR2 is YFSETQ. CDR3 length: 17 amino acids. The V end was cut by 5 bases, the J end by 0 bases, with 18 bases between.

Ten or more counts support this clonotype. V and J are TRBV20-1 and TRBJ1-1; tentative D call: TRBD1 (5 bases). Per germline, CDR1 DFQATT and CDR2 SNEGSKA (reference sequence). The V gene lost 1 base and the J gene lost 2 bases, with 14 bases spanning the gap. CDR3 length: 15 residues. This CDR3 is CSARGKGRVNTEAFF. The CDR3 DNA is TGCAGTGCTAGAGGTAAAGGCAGGGTAAACACTGAAGCTTTCTTT.

This rearrangement joins TRBV29-1 to TRBJ1-1; 7 bases match TRBD1. The CDR3 consists of 13 residues. Trimming took 6 bases from V and 5 from J; bases not matched to a gene: 9. The germline V gene has CDR1 SQVTM and CDR2 ANQGSEA. Written as DNA, the CDR3 is TGCAGCGTCGTGGGTCAGGGGGGGACTGAAGCTTTCTTT. This gives the protein CSVVGQGGTEAFF.

This clonotype was seen repeatedly, ten times or more. The V gene is TRBV7-9, the J gene TRBJ1-3; D ambiguous. Germline V lookup: CDR1 SEHNR, CDR2 FQNEAQ (reference sequence). This CDR3 has 17 amino acids. The ends were cut back, 0 bases at V and 5 bases at J, with 17 bases in the middle. The CDR3 DNA is TGTGCCAGCAGCTTAGCGAGGTCGGGCGGGAAGAGAAACACCATATATTTT. It encodes CASSLARSGGKRNTIYF.

There are a few counts of this clonotype. The CDR3 protein is CASSFLGHGYNEQFF. In DNA, the CDR3 is TGTGCCAGCAGCTTTCTCGGGCATGGGTACAATGAGCAGTTCTTC. The chain joins TRBV7-6 to TRBJ2-1; unclear D gene. V was clipped by 3 bases and J by 4 bases, with 13 bases between them. CDR3 size: 15 residues. Germline V gives CDR1 SGHVS, CDR2 FNYEAQ.

In its sample, this clonotype was seen many times. The gene calls are TRBV6-1 and TRBJ2-1; TRBD1 or TRBD2 may be the D gene (7 bases each). This CDR3 spans 14 amino acids. V shed 9 bases and J shed 8 bases, with 20 bases lying between them. The germline V gene has CDR1 MNHNS and CDR2 SASEGT. The CDR3 DNA is TGTGCCAGTACCGTCCCAGGGGGGGGCCATGAGCAGTTCTTC. It is translated as CASTVPGGGHEQFF.

This clonotype was seen only a few times. V is TRBV12-3 or TRBV12-4 and J is TRBJ2-1; D perhaps matches TRBD1 (6 bases). V lost 4 bases and J 4 bases, leaving 14 bases between the germline ends. This CDR3 has 15 amino acids. The CDR3 DNA sequence: TGTGCCAGCAGTTACAGGGAATTAGGTTACAATGAGCAGTTCTTC. Protein: CASSYRELGYNEQFF.

This clonotype occurred many times. The chain links TRBV28 to TRBJ1-1; possibly TRBD1 for D (5 bases). V was clipped by 6 bases and J by 3 bases, with 14 bases between them. This CDR3 is built from 14 residues. Germline V gene lookup returns CDR1 MDHEN and CDR2 SYDVKM. The CDR3 reads CASSPPTVHTEAFF. The CDR3 bases are TGTGCCAGCAGCCCCCCGACAGTCCACACTGAAGCTTTCTTT. The full variable domain, rest sourced from reference TRBV28 and TRBJ1-1, is DVKVTQSSRYLVKRTGEKVFLECVQDMDHENMFWYRQDPGLGLRLIYFSYDVKMKEKGDIPEGYSVSREKKERFSLILESASTNQTSMYLCASSPPTVHTEAFFGQGTRLTVV.

This clonotype appeared many times. This chain uses TRBV7-9 with TRBJ2-5, with D uncertain. Between the trimmed V and J ends, which lost 1 base and 0 bases, there was a span of 6 bases. Germline assignment: CDR1 SEHNR and CDR2 FQNEAQ (reference sequence). This CDR3 comprises 14 residues. The CDR3 loop is CASSLVANQETQYF. CDR3 bases: TGTGCCAGCAGCTTAGTGGCCAACCAAGAGACCCAGTACTTC.

The chain joins TRBV14 to TRBJ1-1; tentative D call: TRBD1 (5 bases). The CDR3 is 15 amino acids. The germline CDR1 and CDR2 sequences are SGHDN and FVKESK. V lost 0 bases and J lost 4, with 12 bases in between. CDR3 sequence reads: CASSQDLGAGTEAFF. Written as DNA, the CDR3 is TGTGCCAGCAGCCAAGATCTCGGGGCGGGCACTGAAGCTTTCTTT.